These T cell receptor beta chains were read from a single sample in a study of T cell responses to AZD1222 COVID-19 vaccine. Measured with immunoSEQ multiplex PCR; TCRdb has only the in-frame clones, and not every one. The sample has tens of thousands of clones; roughly 88% are singletons. This specimen was peripheral blood, taken 28 days after the second AZD1222 dose. The receptor set was obtained from an adult who received the AZD1222 COVID-19 vaccine. The CDR3 runs from the conserved cysteine through the conserved F or W. Each record gives: J gene, D gene, V gene, clone size, CDR3 protein, CDR3 DNA. A D gene is named only where the DNA matches it firmly. Rows may omit the clone size; those that give it use once, few, many or a size class.

TRBJ1-1 | TRBD1 | TRBV30 | . | CAWAGQGLSEAFF | TGTGCCTGGGCCGGACAGGGTTTGTCTGAAGCTTTCTTT
TRBJ2-3 | . | TRBV29-1 | few | CSVESKHHYSTDTQYF | TGCAGCGTTGAGTCGAAGCATCACTATTCCACAGATACGCAGTATTTT
TRBJ1-2 | . | TRBV7-2 | . | CASSPGANYGYTF | TGTGCCAGCAGCCCGGGGGCCAACTATGGCTACACCTTC
TRBJ1-1 | . | TRBV15 | . | CATSIHQGGAEAFF | TGTGCCACCAGCATCCACCAGGGAGGGGCTGAAGCTTTCTTT
TRBJ2-7 | . | TRBV6-6 | once | CASSYSRVRYEQYF | TGTGCCAGCAGTTACTCGAGGGTACGCTACGAGCAGTACTTC
TRBJ2-5 | TRBD2 | TRBV7-9 | . | CASSLQSSGYQETQYF | TGTGCCAGCAGCTTACAGTCTAGCGGGTACCAAGAGACCCAGTACTTC
TRBJ2-1 | . | TRBV5-6 | . | CASSFTVSSYNEQFF | TGTGCCAGCAGCTTCACTGTGAGCTCCTACAATGAGCAGTTCTTC
TRBJ1-5 | TRBD1 | TRBV2 | . | CASSDAGTGRGQPQHF | TGTGCCAGCAGTGACGCCGGGACAGGGCGGGGGCAGCCCCAGCATTTT
TRBJ1-1 | . | TRBV5-1 | . | CASSPLELDTEAFF | TGCGCCAGCAGCCCCCTGGAGTTGGACACTGAAGCTTTCTTT
TRBJ1-4 | . | TRBV5-1 | . | CASSLAPDDEKLFF | TGCGCCAGCAGCTTGGCCCCGGACGACGAAAAACTGTTTTTT
TRBJ1-5 | . | TRBV6-5 | . | CASSQLGQRSQPQHF | TGTGCCAGCAGCCAGCTGGGGCAGCGAAGTCAGCCCCAGCATTTT
TRBJ1-1 | . | TRBV29-1 | . | CSVEGLYVTEAFF | TGCAGCGTTGAGGGGTTATACGTCACTGAAGCTTTCTTT
TRBJ2-1 | . | TRBV7-3 | . | CASSLTGRGGYNEQFF | TGTGCCAGCAGCTTAACCGGTAGGGGTGGCTACAATGAGCAGTTCTTC
TRBJ2-5 | . | TRBV3-1/TRBV3-2 | . | CASSQGAITRGETQYF | TGTGCCAGCAGCCAAGGGGCGATTACACGTGGGGAGACCCAGTACTTC
TRBJ1-5 | . | TRBV19 | . | CASSIGDRVNQPQHF | TGTGCCAGTAGTATAGGCGACAGAGTCAATCAGCCCCAGCATTTT
TRBJ1-2 | TRBD1 | TRBV5-5 | . | CASSPTLDRTDYGYTF | TGTGCCAGCAGCCCCACCCTGGACAGGACCGACTATGGCTACACCTTC
TRBJ2-2 | . | TRBV6-4 | . | CASSPGTPNTGELFF | TGTGCCAGCAGTCCCGGGACCCCGAACACCGGGGAGCTGTTTTTT
TRBJ2-3 | . | TRBV9 | once | CASSVAPDRGNTQYF | TGTGCCAGCAGCGTAGCACCTGACCGGGGGAATACGCAGTATTTT
TRBJ1-6 | . | TRBV9 | . | CASTLGATDSPLHF | TGTGCCAGCACCTTGGGGGCGACGGATTCACCCCTCCACTTT
TRBJ1-2 | TRBD1 | TRBV7-3 | . | CASSLGGTGEGYTF | TGTGCCAGCAGCTTAGGGGGGACAGGGGAAGGCTACACCTTC
TRBJ2-2 | TRBD2 | TRBV4-1 | . | CASSSGRVGELFF | TGCGCCAGCAGCTCCGGGAGGGTCGGGGAGCTGTTTTTT
TRBJ2-7 | . | TRBV6-2/TRBV6-3 | . | CASSSIYTGRSSYEQYF | TGTGCCAGCAGTTCCATTTATACAGGACGGAGCTCCTACGAGCAGTACTTC
TRBJ1-2 | TRBD1 | TRBV6-5 | once | CASSRQGNGYTF | TGTGCCAGCAGTAGACAGGGAAATGGCTACACCTTC
TRBJ2-5 | . | TRBV6-6 | . | CASEGGVQETQYF | TGTGCCAGCGAGGGGGGGGTTCAAGAGACCCAGTACTTC
TRBJ2-5 | TRBD2 | TRBV12-3/TRBV12-4 | . | CASSSTSVGTQYF | TGTGCCAGCAGTTCGACTAGCGTGGGGACCCAGTACTTC
TRBJ2-3 | . | TRBV12-3/TRBV12-4 | . | CASSLLDTQYF | TGTGCCAGCAGTCTACTTGATACGCAGTATTTT
TRBJ2-1 | . | TRBV5-6 | . | CASIPGDQLRGNEQFF | TGTGCCAGCATCCCTGGGGACCAGCTTAGGGGAAATGAGCAGTTCTTC
TRBJ2-5 | TRBD2 | TRBV11-3 | . | CASSFLGLLEETQYF | TGTGCCAGCAGCTTTTTGGGACTACTCGAAGAGACCCAGTACTTC
TRBJ1-2 | . | TRBV19 | . | CASSILGVNYGYTF | TGTGCCAGTAGTATACTCGGGGTTAACTATGGCTACACCTTC
TRBJ2-1 | . | TRBV27 | . | CATFPSGSYNEQFF | TGTGCCACCTTTCCATCCGGCTCCTACAATGAGCAGTTCTTC
TRBJ2-7 | . | TRBV28 | . | CASSWGRVAYEQYF | TGTGCCAGCAGTTGGGGCCGAGTGGCCTACGAGCAGTACTTC
TRBJ1-2 | . | TRBV6-1 | . | CASSETPAHYGYTF | TGTGCCAGCAGTGAGACGCCGGCACATTATGGCTACACCTTC
TRBJ2-7 | . | TRBV12-3/TRBV12-4 | . | CASSLAPGVGEYF | TGTGCCAGCAGTTTAGCGCCCGGGGTAGGGGAGTACTTC
TRBJ1-1 | . | TRBV6-5 | . | CASRNHRALEAFF | TGTGCCAGCAGAAACCACAGGGCATTAGAGGCTTTCTTT
TRBJ2-7 | . | TRBV7-9 | . | CASSLGAVEQYF | TGTGCCAGCAGCTTAGGGGCGGTCGAGCAGTACTTC
TRBJ1-2 | . | TRBV6-2/TRBV6-3 | . | CASSYSMVRYTF | TGTGCCAGCAGTTACTCGATGGTCCGCTACACCTTC
TRBJ1-2 | . | TRBV27 | . | CASSFRPGTNYGYTF | TGTGCCAGCAGTTTTCGGCCGGGAACTAACTATGGCTACACCTTC
TRBJ2-1 | TRBD2 | TRBV9 | . | CASSVSRGGSYNEQFF | TGTGCCAGCAGCGTATCCCGGGGGGGATCCTACAATGAGCAGTTCTTC
TRBJ2-7 | TRBD2 | TRBV5-4 | . | CASSSGGAYEQYF | TGTGCCAGCAGCAGCGGGGGGGCCTACGAGCAGTACTTC
TRBJ1-2 | . | TRBV5-4 | once | CASSSDGNGYTF | TGTGCCAGCAGCTCGGACGGAAATGGCTACACCTTC
TRBJ1-2 | . | TRBV11-3 | . | CASSLERLGYTF | TGTGCCAGCAGCTTAGAGCGTTTGGGCTACACCTTC
TRBJ1-4 | . | TRBV19 | . | CASSMGGTNEKLFF | TGTGCCAGTAGTATGGGGGGCACTAATGAAAAACTGTTTTTT
TRBJ2-2 | . | TRBV7-6 | . | CASSHPGGSGDTGELFF | TGTGCCAGCAGTCACCCCGGGGGTAGCGGAGACACCGGGGAGCTGTTTTTT
TRBJ1-2 | . | TRBV11-2 | . | CASSLSGSERLYGYTF | TGTGCCAGCAGCTTATCAGGGTCGGAGCGCCTCTATGGCTACACCTTC
TRBJ1-2 | . | TRBV5-1 | . | CASSLDRDYGYTF | TGCGCCAGCAGCTTGGACAGGGACTATGGCTACACCTTC
TRBJ1-4 | . | TRBV27 | . | CASSFSMATNEKLFF | TGTGCCAGCAGTTTCTCGATGGCAACTAATGAAAAACTGTTTTTT
TRBJ2-7 | . | TRBV7-8 | . | CASSLGASLLAEQYF | TGTGCCAGCAGCTTAGGGGCTTCCTTGCTCGCCGAGCAGTACTTC
TRBJ1-6 | TRBD1 | TRBV7-2 | . | CASRLDRGESPLHF | TGTGCCAGCAGACTAGACAGGGGTGAATCACCCCTCCACTTT
TRBJ1-1 | . | TRBV7-2 | . | CASSPEWGNTEAFF | TGTGCCAGCAGCCCGGAGTGGGGGAACACTGAAGCTTTCTTT
TRBJ1-1 | . | TRBV28 | . | CASRVQGAPEAFF | TGTGCCAGCAGGGTACAGGGTGCCCCTGAAGCTTTCTTT
TRBJ2-2 | TRBD2 | TRBV5-1 | . | CASSPGASGRANGELFF | TGCGCCAGCAGCCCCGGTGCTAGCGGGAGGGCGAACGGGGAGCTGTTTTTT
TRBJ1-5 | TRBD1 | TRBV6-6 | once | CASSSGGSGQPQHF | TGTGCCAGCAGCTCAGGGGGCTCAGGTCAGCCCCAGCATTTT
TRBJ1-6 | . | TRBV6-4 | . | CASSDGQDNSPLHF | TGTGCCAGCAGTGACGGGCAGGATAATTCACCCCTCCACTTT
TRBJ1-4 | TRBD1 | TRBV4-3 | . | CASSQDVPGGREKLFF | TGCGCCAGCAGCCAAGATGTCCCAGGGGGCAGAGAAAAACTGTTTTTT
TRBJ1-1 | TRBD1 | TRBV28 | . | CASSLTGVGGGAFF | TGTGCCAGCAGCCTTACAGGGGTAGGCGGGGGAGCTTTCTTT
TRBJ2-7 | TRBD2 | TRBV29-1 | . | CSVPAGGDYEQYF | TGCAGCGTCCCAGCGGGAGGTGATTACGAGCAGTACTTC
TRBJ2-7 | . | TRBV28 | . | CASTPGQGLQQYF | TGTGCCAGCACCCCAGGCCAGGGACTGCAGCAGTACTTC
TRBJ1-1 | . | TRBV6-5 | . | CASSKYGDTEAFF | TGTGCCAGCAGCAAGTACGGGGACACTGAAGCTTTCTTT
TRBJ1-4 | . | TRBV5-1 | . | CASSLDPPATNEKLFF | TGCGCCAGCAGCCTAGACCCCCCGGCAACTAATGAAAAACTGTTTTTT
TRBJ1-1 | . | TRBV24-1 | . | CATQPGGGGETEAFF | TGTGCCACCCAACCCGGGGGAGGGGGGGAAACTGAAGCTTTCTTT